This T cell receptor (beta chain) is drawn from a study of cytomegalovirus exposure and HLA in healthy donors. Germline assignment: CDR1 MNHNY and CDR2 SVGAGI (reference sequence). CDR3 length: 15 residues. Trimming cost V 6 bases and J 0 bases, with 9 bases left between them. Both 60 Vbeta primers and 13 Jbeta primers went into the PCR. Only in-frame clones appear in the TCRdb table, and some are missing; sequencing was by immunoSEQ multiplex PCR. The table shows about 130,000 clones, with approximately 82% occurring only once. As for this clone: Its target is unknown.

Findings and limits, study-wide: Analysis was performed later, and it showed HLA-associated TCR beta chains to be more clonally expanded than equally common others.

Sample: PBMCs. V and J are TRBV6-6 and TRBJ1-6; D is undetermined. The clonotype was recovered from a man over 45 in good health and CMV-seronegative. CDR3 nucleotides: TGTGCCAGCAGACCCCCGAGCTCCTATAATTCACCCCTCCACTTT. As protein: CASRPPSSYNSPLHF.